What follows are 16 T cell receptor beta chains derived from one specimen sequenced in a study of blood T cell repertoires in COVID-19 (dated by TCRdb to the early 2020s). Library preparation employed the immunoSEQ multiplex PCR assay. TCRdb re-hosts the immuneACCESS table, in-frame sequences only. Its copies lack some clones; in the studies checked, an unresolved V gene accounts for under half of them, and the cause for the rest is not known. For this sample the table gives approximately 120,000 clones, of which approximately 90% were detected only once. The ten most abundant clones make up around 2.1% of the sample. Sequenced material: peripheral blood. These receptors were collected from a man aged 45-65 years with COVID-19, enrolled during active disease.

This sequence joins TRBV28 and TRBJ1-2, with a weak D call TRBD1 (6 bases). This CDR3 is built from 17 residues. Germline loops: CDR1 MDHEN, CDR2 SYDVKM. V lost 3 bases and J lost 3, with 20 bases in between. The CDR3 DNA follows: TGTGCCAGCAGTTTTCAGTACAGGGTTACGACGGACTATGGCTACACCTTC. This encodes CASSFQYRVTTDYGYTF.

The chain employs TRBV7-8 and TRBJ2-5, with 13 nucleotides matching TRBD2. Looked up from germline, CDR1 is SGHVS and CDR2 is FQNEAQ. V lost 3 bases to trimming and J lost 5 bases; unmatched junction nucleotides: 6. CDR3 size: 16 residues. CDR3 nucleotide sequence: TGTGCCAGCAGCTTGACTAGCGGGAGGTTTACGGAGACCCAGTACTTC. Translation: CASSLTSGRFTETQYF.

This clone was detected only once. CDR3 DNA sequence: TGTGCCAGCAGCTTATCGGACAGGGGGCGACCTAACTATGGCTACACCTTC. This sequence encodes CASSLSDRGRPNYGYTF. J is TRBJ1-2 and V is TRBV7-2, with 11 bases identical to TRBD1. CDR3 length: 17 amino acids. The trim removed 2 bases at V and 0 bases at J, leaving 5 bases unmatched. The germline V gene encodes CDR1 SGHTA and CDR2 FQGNSA.

In nucleotides, the CDR3 is TGTGCCAGCAAACTAGGAGAGACCCAGTACTTC. Amino acid sequence: CASKLGETQYF. This chain connects TRBV2 to TRBJ2-5; possibly TRBD2 for D (5 bases). From germline, CDR1 is SNHLY and CDR2 FYNNEI. The CDR3 extends over 11 amino acids. The V and J ends lost 7 bases and 4 bases respectively, with 7 bases between them.

This chain links TRBV12-3 or TRBV12-4 with TRBJ2-5, with a possible D match to TRBD2 (6 bases). The V end lost 7 bases, the J end lost 2 bases, and 11 bases lay between the germline ends. This CDR3 spans 13 amino acids. In DNA form, the CDR3 reads TGTGCCAGCACCAGGGACTTACAAGAGACCCAGTACTTC. Amino acids: CASTRDLQETQYF.

The chain is built from TRBV28 and TRBJ1-3; no clear D. Germline CDR1 and CDR2: MDHEN and SYDVKM. The CDR3 is made up of 15 amino acids. Trimming left V 6 bases short and J 0 bases short, with 12 bases between. The CDR3: CASSTRWASGNTIYF. The CDR3 nucleotides read TGTGCCAGCAGCACTAGGTGGGCCTCTGGAAACACCATATATTTT.

The rearrangement joins TRBV11-2 to TRBJ2-7; unclear D gene. The CDR3 spans 15 residues. The germline V gene has CDR1 SGHAT and CDR2 FQNNGV. V lost 5 bases and J 0 bases, leaving 14 bases between the germline ends. CDR3 coding DNA: TGTGCCAGCAGCCGTGTGAGCGTGAGCTCCTACGAGCAGTACTTC. Its translation is CASSRVSVSSYEQYF.

The gene calls are TRBV7-2 and TRBJ2-7; the match to TRBD1 covers 10 bases. The V gene's germline CDR1 is SGHTA and CDR2 FQGNSA. The V and J ends lost 5 bases and 3 bases, in that order; junction bases with no gene match: 13. This CDR3 has 17 amino acids. CDR3 residues: CASSKRLRDRGFYEQYF. For the CDR3, the DNA is TGTGCCAGCAGCAAAAGATTACGGGACAGGGGTTTCTACGAGCAGTACTTC.

The chain employs TRBV7-2 and TRBJ2-7, with TRBD2 matching over 8 bases. V gave up 0 bases and J gave up 3 bases; unmatched junction bases: 1. Germline CDR1 SGHTA, CDR2 FQGNSA. This CDR3 spans 14 amino acids. The CDR3 is CASSLAGRVYEQYF. CDR3 nucleotide sequence: TGTGCCAGCAGCTTAGCCGGGAGGGTCTACGAGCAGTACTTC.

The V and J genes are TRBV5-4 and TRBJ2-2; tentatively, D is TRBD2 (7 bases). Germline V gene sequence: CDR1 SGHNT, CDR2 YYREEE (reference sequence). This CDR3 spans 16 amino acids. The V gene lost 4 bases and the J gene lost 6 bases, with 19 bases spanning the gap. DNA of the CDR3: TGTGCCAGCAGCATTGGGGGCGGGAGCGTCGCCGGGGAGCTGTTTTTT. Protein product: CASSIGGGSVAGELFF.

The chain combines TRBV19 with TRBJ2-3; D ambiguous. The CDR3 extends over 14 amino acids. Germline V gene lookup returns CDR1 LNHDA and CDR2 SQIVND (reference sequence). The V end lost 2 bases, the J end lost 0 bases, and 6 bases lay between the germline ends. CDR3: CASSIQASTDTQYF. In nucleotides, the CDR3 is TGTGCCAGTAGTATACAGGCCAGCACAGATACGCAGTATTTT.

This clone was seen a single time. This rearrangement joins TRBV6-5 to TRBJ2-1, with 10 bases matching TRBD1. The germline gives CDR1 MNHEY, CDR2 SVGAGI. The junction had 8 bases not matched to a gene; V was cut back by 6 bases and J by 6 bases. The CDR3 contains 15 residues. The CDR3 spells CASSRTGGLGNEQFF. CDR3 DNA sequence: TGTGCCAGCAGCCGGACAGGGGGGTTGGGCAATGAGCAGTTCTTC.

This chain links TRBV9 with TRBJ2-5; tentative D call: TRBD2 (6 bases). Germline V gives CDR1 SGDLS, CDR2 YYNGEE. The CDR3 runs 17 residues. Trimming shortened V by 0 bases and J by 1 base, and 16 bases separated the two germline ends. This CDR3 reads CASSVGSDGGFQETQYF. As DNA, the CDR3 is TGTGCCAGCAGCGTAGGATCCGACGGAGGGTTCCAAGAGACCCAGTACTTC.

V is TRBV6-5 and J is TRBJ2-7; TRBD2 agrees at 10 bases. Germline loops: CDR1 MNHEY, CDR2 SVGAGI. This CDR3 region has 16 residues. Trimming at V came to 3 bases and at J to 1 base, leaving 6 bases not matched to a gene. The chain's CDR3 is CASSYFSGGVSYEQYF. As DNA, the CDR3 is TGTGCCAGCAGTTATTTCAGCGGGGGGGTATCCTACGAGCAGTACTTC.

The J gene is TRBJ1-1, the V gene TRBV5-1; the match to TRBD1 covers 9 bases. Trimming removed 4 bases from V and 10 bases from J; junction bases left unmatched: 8. The germline V gene encodes CDR1 SGHRS and CDR2 YFSETQ. The CDR3 is 13 residues long. CDR3 sequence (DNA): TGCGCCAGCAGCAGGACAGGGGATTTTGGAGCTTTCTTT. This sequence encodes CASSRTGDFGAFF.

The V call is TRBV21-1, the J call TRBJ1-5. TRBV21-1 is a pseudogene. This CDR3 is built from 16 residues. CDR3 DNA sequence: TGTGCCACCGAAAGTCCCGTCGGTAATAGCAATCAGCCCCAGCATTTT. Its protein product is CATESPVGNSNQPQHF.